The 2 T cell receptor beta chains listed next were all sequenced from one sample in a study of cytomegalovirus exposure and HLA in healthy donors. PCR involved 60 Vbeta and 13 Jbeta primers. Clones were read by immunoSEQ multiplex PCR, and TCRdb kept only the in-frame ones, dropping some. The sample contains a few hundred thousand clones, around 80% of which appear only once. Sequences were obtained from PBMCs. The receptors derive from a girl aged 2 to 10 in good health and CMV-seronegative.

The CDR3 sequence is CASSKGGGLYNEQFF. The CDR3 DNA follows: TGTGCCAGTAGTAAGGGGGGGGGACTCTACAATGAGCAGTTCTTC. This rearrangement joins TRBV19 to TRBJ2-1, with a possible D match to TRBD2 (7 bases). The CDR3 spans 15 residues. V was clipped by 4 bases and J by 3 bases, with 13 bases between them. Germline V lookup: CDR1 LNHDA, CDR2 SQIVND (reference sequence).

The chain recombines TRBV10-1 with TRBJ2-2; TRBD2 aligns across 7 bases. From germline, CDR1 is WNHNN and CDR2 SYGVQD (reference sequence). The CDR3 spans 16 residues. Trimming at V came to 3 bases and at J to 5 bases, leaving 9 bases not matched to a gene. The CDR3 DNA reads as TGCGCCAGCAGTGAAGAGGGAGGGCCCAGAACCGGGGAGCTGTTTTTT. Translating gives CASSEEGGPRTGELFF.